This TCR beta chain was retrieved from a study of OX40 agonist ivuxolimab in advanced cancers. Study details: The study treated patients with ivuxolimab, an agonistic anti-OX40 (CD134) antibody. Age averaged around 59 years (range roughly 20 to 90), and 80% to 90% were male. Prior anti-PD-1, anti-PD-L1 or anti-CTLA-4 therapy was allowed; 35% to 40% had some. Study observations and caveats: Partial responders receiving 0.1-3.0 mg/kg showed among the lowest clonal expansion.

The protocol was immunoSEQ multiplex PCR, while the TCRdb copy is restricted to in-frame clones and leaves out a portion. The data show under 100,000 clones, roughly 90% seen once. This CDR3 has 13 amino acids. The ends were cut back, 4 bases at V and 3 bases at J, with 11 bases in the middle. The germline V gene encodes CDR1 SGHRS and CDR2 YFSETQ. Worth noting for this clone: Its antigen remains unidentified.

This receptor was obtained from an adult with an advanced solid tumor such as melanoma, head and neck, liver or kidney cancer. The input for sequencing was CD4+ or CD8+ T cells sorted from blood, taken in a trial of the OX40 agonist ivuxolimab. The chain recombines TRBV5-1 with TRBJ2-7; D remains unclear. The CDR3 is CASSPRTVYEQYF. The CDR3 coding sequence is TGCGCCAGCAGCCCTAGGACGGTCTACGAGCAGTACTTC.